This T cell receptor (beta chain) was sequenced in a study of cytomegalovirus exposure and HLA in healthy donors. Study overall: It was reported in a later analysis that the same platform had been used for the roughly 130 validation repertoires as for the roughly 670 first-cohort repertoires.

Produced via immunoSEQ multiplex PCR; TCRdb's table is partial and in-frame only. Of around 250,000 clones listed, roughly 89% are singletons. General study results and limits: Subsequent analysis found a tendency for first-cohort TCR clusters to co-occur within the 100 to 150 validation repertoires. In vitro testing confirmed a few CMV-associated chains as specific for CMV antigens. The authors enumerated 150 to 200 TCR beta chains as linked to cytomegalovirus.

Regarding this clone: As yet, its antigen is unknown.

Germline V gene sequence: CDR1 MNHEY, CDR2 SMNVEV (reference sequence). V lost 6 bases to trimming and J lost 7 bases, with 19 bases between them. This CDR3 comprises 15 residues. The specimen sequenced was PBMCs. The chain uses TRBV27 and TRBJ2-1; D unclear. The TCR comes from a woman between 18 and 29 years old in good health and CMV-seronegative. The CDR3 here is CASRLVGRTLNEQFF. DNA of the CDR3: TGTGCCAGCAGGCTCGTTGGCCGAACGTTGAATGAGCAGTTCTTC.